This T cell receptor beta chain was captured in a study of blood T cell repertoires in COVID-19. Across the whole study: In each case, the material was cDNA or gDNA derived from T cells, B-cell-depleted T cells, or PBMCs.

This clone showed up just once. The CDR3 is 12 amino acids. The germline CDR1 and CDR2 sequences are MDHEN and SYDVKM. Trimming removed 2 bases from V and 5 bases from J, with 4 bases in between. In the study's own analysis: Reference gene primer amplification yielded estimated nucleated cell counts. Sequencing was performed with immunoSEQ multiplex PCR; in TCRdb, only in-frame clones are kept and a portion is missing. Clone size and the V and J calls come from that table; the DNA yielded D and trimming. This sample has 250,000 to 350,000 clones, with roughly 90% found just once. Sequenced sample: PBMCs or T cells enriched from blood (not recorded which). The chain carries TRBV28 and TRBJ1-3; D not resolved. The receptor's source is a woman aged 25 to 39 who had recovered from COVID-19. This CDR3 is CASSLTRNTIYF. The CDR3 DNA follows: TGTGCCAGCAGTTTAACTAGAAACACCATATATTTT.